Below, 29 T cell receptor beta chains from the same sample are listed, as sequenced in a study of beta chain features in type 1 diabetes. Findings of the study overall: Shortening of TCRB CDR3s, moderate but significant, appeared in all four CD4+ subsets of Type 1 diabetes patients.

TCRB transcripts that were expressed got sequenced, as all of the isolated RNA had been reverse transcribed. Data came from immunoSEQ multiplex PCR; TCRdb stores just in-frame clones and leaves some out. The table records about 45,000 clones, around 70% of them present only once. For these TCRs, the target antigens are not known. Input material: Tregs from blood. Source of these receptors: a woman between 18 and 29 years old with type 1 diabetes.

This clone appeared a few times. The V gene is TRBV5-1, the J gene TRBJ2-1; 10 bases align to TRBD2. Germline V gives CDR1 SGHRS, CDR2 YFSETQ. The CDR3 length is 16 residues. V was clipped by 2 bases and J by 7 bases; unmatched bases: 9. The CDR3 DNA reads TGCGCCAGCAGCTTTCCCCTAGCGGGAGTAGCTAATGAGCAGTTCTTC. This sequence encodes CASSFPLAGVANEQFF.

The chain carries TRBV7-9 and TRBJ2-7; weak D call: TRBD2 (5 bases). Germline V gives CDR1 SEHNR, CDR2 FQNEAQ (reference sequence). The CDR3 extends over 14 amino acids. The V and J ends lost 3 bases and 6 bases respectively, with 15 bases between them. CDR3 sequence (DNA): TGTGCCAGCAGCTTTACTAGTAGTCTGTCCGAGCAGTACTTC. Encoded protein: CASSFTSSLSEQYF.

This clone was detected a few times. The chain recombines TRBV2 with TRBJ2-7, with 13 positions matching TRBD2. The germline CDR1 and CDR2 sequences are SNHLY and FYNNEI. J lost 4 bases, V lost 6 bases, and 12 bases had no gene match. The CDR3 contains 17 residues. The CDR3 spells CASRTGLAGPSGYEQYF. The CDR3 DNA follows: TGTGCCAGCAGGACGGGACTAGCGGGACCGTCTGGGTACGAGCAGTACTTC.

The chain links TRBV7-8 to TRBJ2-5; D possibly corresponds to TRBD1 (5 bases). Germline loops: CDR1 SGHVS, CDR2 FQNEAQ. The CDR3 has 11 amino acids. The V gene lost 2 bases and the J gene lost 7 bases, with 5 bases spanning the gap. In DNA, the CDR3 is TGTGCCAGCAGCTTAAGGGGGACCCAGTACTTC. Residues: CASSLRGTQYF.

This chain links TRBV28 with TRBJ2-7; weak D call: TRBD2 (5 bases). Trimming left V 10 bases short and J 0 bases short, with 10 bases between. Germline loops: CDR1 MDHEN, CDR2 SYDVKM. The CDR3 length is 12 residues. CDR3 loop: CATHGSSYEQYF. The DNA of the CDR3 is TGTGCCACTCATGGGAGCTCCTACGAGCAGTACTTC.

This rearrangement joins TRBV7-2 to TRBJ2-2, with TRBD2 matching 8 bases. The CDR3 extends over 15 amino acids. Germline CDR1 is SGHTA and CDR2 is FQGNSA. V shed 6 bases, J shed 5 bases, and the junction held 8 bases outside the gene matches. CDR3 protein: CASSPREGGTGELFF. In DNA form, the CDR3 reads TGTGCCAGCAGTCCCCGGGAGGGGGGGACCGGGGAGCTGTTTTTT.

The J gene is TRBJ2-7, the V gene TRBV18, with D unclear. The CDR3 contains 15 residues. Trimming removed 4 bases at V and 2 bases at J, with 15 bases between. Germline V gene lookup returns CDR1 KGHSH and CDR2 LQKENI. CDR3 sequence reads: CASSLDGGRAYEQYF. CDR3 bases: TGTGCCAGCTCACTAGACGGCGGTCGGGCCTACGAGCAGTACTTC.

The V gene is TRBV19, the J gene TRBJ1-5; TRBD1 matches at 9 bases. Unmatched junction bases numbered 3, after V lost 3 bases and J lost 3 bases. The CDR3 spans 15 residues. Germline values: CDR1 LNHDA, CDR2 SQIVND (reference sequence). CDR3 DNA sequence: TGTGCCAGTAGTATCTGGACAGGGGACAATCAGCCCCAGCATTTT. Translating gives CASSIWTGDNQPQHF.

This rearrangement joins TRBV6-6 to TRBJ2-3; TRBD1 agrees at 11 bases. Losses at the gene ends were 5 bases for V and 4 bases for J; bases not matched to a gene: 5. The germline V gene encodes CDR1 MNHNY and CDR2 SVGAGI (reference sequence). The CDR3 consists of 15 residues. CDR3 nucleotide sequence: TGTGCCAGCAGTGTAGGACAGGGGGCATCAGATACGCAGTATTTT. This encodes CASSVGQGASDTQYF.

The rearrangement links TRBV11-3 to TRBJ1-1; 7 bases are shared with TRBD1. CDR1 is SGHNT, CDR2 YENEEA, per germline. This CDR3 has 14 amino acids. The V gene end was trimmed by 6 bases and the J gene end by 0 bases; junction bases not matched to a gene: 4. The DNA of the CDR3 is TGTGCCAGCAGGGCGGACAGGTTGAACACTGAAGCTTTCTTT. Protein product: CASRADRLNTEAFF. Full variable domain (missing parts from reference TRBV11-3 and TRBJ1-1): EAGVVQSPRYKIIEKKQPVAFWCNPISGHNTLYWYLQNLGQGPELLIRYENEEAVDDSQLPKDRFSAERLKGVDSTLKIQPAELGDSAVYLCASRADRLNTEAFFGQGTRLTVV.

This chain links TRBV5-1 with TRBJ2-5; 7 bases agree with TRBD1. Germline CDR1 SGHRS, CDR2 YFSETQ. After removal of 7 bases from V and 2 bases from J, the junction contained 5 bases not matched to a gene. The CDR3 runs to 13 residues. As DNA, the CDR3 is TGCGCCAGCCGCTGGGGACAGCAAGAGACCCAGTACTTC. Protein: CASRWGQQETQYF.

This clone came up a few times. The genes are TRBV19 and TRBJ2-1; 9 nucleotides align to TRBD2. CDR1 is LNHDA and CDR2 is SQIVND in the germline V gene (reference sequence). CDR3 length: 13 amino acids. V was clipped by 10 bases and J by 8 bases; unmatched bases: 9. Here the CDR3 reads CATAGTSMYEQFF. CDR3 DNA: TGTGCCACCGCTGGGACTAGCATGTATGAGCAGTTCTTC. Full variable domain (outside the CDR3, taken from reference TRBV19 and TRBJ2-1): DGGITQSPKYLFRKEGQNVTLSCEQNLNHDAMYWYRQDPGQGLRLIYYSQIVNDFQKGDIAEGYSVSREKKESFPLTVTSAQKNPTAFYLCATAGTSMYEQFFGPGTRLTVL.

The gene calls are TRBV7-2 and TRBJ2-1, with 7 bases aligning to TRBD2. The CDR3 runs 15 residues. V lost 5 bases to trimming and J lost 8 bases; unmatched junction nucleotides: 12. The V gene's germline CDR1 is SGHTA and CDR2 FQGNSA. CDR3 protein: CASSAASGNFYEQFF. The CDR3 DNA reads as TGTGCCAGCAGCGCCGCCAGCGGGAATTTCTATGAGCAGTTCTTC.

This rearrangement joins TRBV7-9 to TRBJ2-1, with TRBD2 matching 12 bases. The trim removed 5 bases at V and 9 bases at J, leaving 14 bases unmatched. CDR3 length equals 17 residues. Germline V lookup: CDR1 SEHNR, CDR2 FQNEAQ (reference sequence). CDR3 in amino acids: CASSREIRRLAGAEQFF. As DNA, the CDR3 is TGTGCCAGCAGCCGGGAGATTAGGCGACTAGCGGGAGCTGAGCAGTTCTTC.

This clone was found once. The rearrangement links TRBV10-3 to TRBJ2-7; 9 nucleotides agree with TRBD1. This CDR3 comprises 13 residues. Germline CDR1 is ENHRY and CDR2 is SYGVKD. Trimming removed 4 bases from V and 4 bases from J; junction bases left unmatched: 2. DNA of the CDR3: TGTGCCATCAGTGGACAGGGGGGTTACGAGCAGTACTTC. Translated, it gives CAISGQGGYEQYF.

The rearrangement uses TRBV11-2 and TRBJ2-1; D not resolved. The germline V and J ends were trimmed by 2 bases and 0 bases, with 8 bases remaining between them. This CDR3 has 15 residues. Germline V CDR1 and CDR2: SGHAT, FQNNGV. The CDR3 DNA sequence: TGTGCCAGCAGCTTATTAGCTGGCTCCTACAATGAGCAGTTCTTC. Translating gives CASSLLAGSYNEQFF. Full variable domain (missing parts from reference TRBV11-2 and TRBJ2-1): EAGVAQSPRYKIIEKRQSVAFWCNPISGHATLYWYQQILGQGPKLLIQFQNNGVVDDSQLPKDRFSAERLKGVDSTLKIQPAKLEDSAVYLCASSLLAGSYNEQFFGPGTRLTVL.

The genes are TRBV7-2 and TRBJ2-7; a possible D gene is TRBD2 (5 bases). V was trimmed by 3 bases and J by 6 bases, leaving 18 bases between them. CDR3 length equals 15 residues. Germline V gene sequence: CDR1 SGHTA, CDR2 FQGNSA. The CDR3 region is CASSLVLFTGSEQYF. CDR3 DNA: TGTGCCAGCAGCTTGGTCCTCTTTACGGGGTCCGAGCAGTACTTC.

The chain carries TRBV6-1 and TRBJ2-1; D gene ambiguous. Trimming took off 2 bases at V and 7 bases at J, with 12 bases between the two ends. The germline gives CDR1 MNHNS, CDR2 SASEGT. The CDR3 is 14 residues long. This CDR3 is CASSEPISANEQFF. The CDR3 bases are TGTGCCAGCAGTGAACCGATTTCAGCGAATGAGCAGTTCTTC.

V is TRBV5-1 and J is TRBJ2-7, with D possibly TRBD1 on 6 matching bases. Germline loops: CDR1 SGHRS, CDR2 YFSETQ. Trimming stripped 7 bases from V and 4 bases from J, with 12 bases between. The CDR3 consists of 12 residues. The CDR3 loop is CASSRDTYEQYF. In DNA form, the CDR3 reads TGCGCCAGCTCCCGGGACACGTACGAGCAGTACTTC.

The chain combines TRBV7-2 with TRBJ1-5; D is perhaps TRBD1 (6 bases). From germline, CDR1 is SGHTA and CDR2 FQGNSA. V shed 1 base and J shed 11 bases, with 15 bases lying between them. The CDR3 contains 14 residues. The CDR3 region is CASSLGQASKSQHF. For the CDR3, the DNA is TGTGCCAGCAGCTTAGGACAGGCCAGTAAGTCCCAGCATTTT.

The chain is built from TRBV10-3 and TRBJ1-5; TRBD1 might be the D (5 bases). This CDR3 comprises 12 residues. Germline CDR1 and CDR2: ENHRY and SYGVKD. V lost 3 bases, J lost 6 bases, and 6 bases lay in between. CDR3 protein: CAISDGGQPQHF. CDR3 coding DNA: TGTGCCATCAGTGACGGGGGTCAGCCCCAGCATTTT.

This chain connects TRBV7-2 to TRBJ2-5; a weak D match, TRBD1 (6 bases). From germline, CDR1 is SGHTA and CDR2 FQGNSA. V was shortened by 5 bases and J by 5 bases, with 15 bases between the two germline ends. This CDR3 region has 14 residues. The CDR3 is CASSPGAVRETQYF. Written as DNA, the CDR3 is TGTGCCAGCAGCCCAGGGGCGGTTAGGGAGACCCAGTACTTC. The whole variable domain, remainder taken from reference TRBV7-2 and TRBJ2-5, is GAGVSQSPSNKVTEKGKDVELRCDPISGHTALYWYRQSLGQGLEFLIYFQGNSAPDKSGLPSDRFSAERTGGSVSTLTIQRTQQEDSAVYLCASSPGAVRETQYFGPGTRLLVL.

V gene TRBV5-5 combines with J gene TRBJ2-3; 14 bases line up with TRBD2. This CDR3 comprises 16 residues. The trim removed 4 bases at V and 3 bases at J, leaving 4 bases unmatched. The germline CDR1 and CDR2 sequences are SGHKS and YYEKEE (reference sequence). CDR3 residues: CASSTGTSGSTDTQYF. The CDR3 nucleotides are TGTGCCAGCAGCACAGGGACTAGCGGGAGTACAGATACGCAGTATTTT. The full variable domain, with the rest looked up from reference TRBV5-5 and TRBJ2-3, is DAGVTQSPTHLIKTRGQQVTLRCSPISGHKSVSWYQQVLGQGPQFIFQYYEKEERGRGNFPDRFSARQFPNYSSELNVNALLLGDSALYLCASSTGTSGSTDTQYFGPGTRLTVL.

This chain links TRBV9 with TRBJ2-3; 10 nucleotides match TRBD2. The CDR3 contains 16 residues. After removal of 0 bases from V and 6 bases from J, the junction contained 7 bases not matched to a gene. Germline V gives CDR1 SGDLS, CDR2 YYNGEE. CDR3 amino acids: CASSVDKRGGGDTQYF. For the CDR3, the DNA is TGTGCCAGCAGCGTAGATAAGCGGGGGGGCGGGGATACGCAGTATTTT.

The CDR3 is CASSLGRTAENTIYF. As DNA, the CDR3 is TGTGCCAGCAGCTTGGGTAGGACAGCCGAAAACACCATATATTTT. The chain links TRBV7-9 to TRBJ1-3, with a weak D call TRBD1 (6 bases). The V end lost 3 bases, the J end lost 6 bases, and 15 bases lay between the germline ends. The CDR3 runs to 15 residues. Germline CDR1 SEHNR, CDR2 FQNEAQ (reference sequence).

This clone showed up just a few times. The chain joins TRBV4-3 to TRBJ2-1; 8 bases are a match to TRBD2. Germline values: CDR1 LGHNA, CDR2 YSLEER. The CDR3 runs 16 residues. V trimming: 0 bases; J trimming: 7 bases; junction bases outside the gene matches: 8. The CDR3 spells CASSQELSGSFNEQFF. CDR3 sequence (DNA): TGCGCCAGCAGCCAAGAGCTAAGCGGGAGTTTTAATGAGCAGTTCTTC.

The rearrangement uses TRBV5-1 and TRBJ2-2, with D perhaps matching TRBD1 (6 bases). CDR3 size: 14 residues. Germline V gene lookup returns CDR1 SGHRS and CDR2 YFSETQ. V lost 6 bases and J lost 2, with 11 bases in between. In DNA form, the CDR3 reads TGCGCCAGCACGGGACAACTAAACACCGGGGAGCTGTTTTTT. As protein: CASTGQLNTGELFF. Full variable domain (outside the CDR3, taken from reference TRBV5-1 and TRBJ2-2): KAGVTQTPRYLIKTRGQQVTLSCSPISGHRSVSWYQQTPGQGLQFLFEYFSETQRNKGNFPGRFSGRQFSNSRSEMNVSTLELGDSALYLCASTGQLNTGELFFGEGSRLTVL.

V usage is TRBV27 and J usage is TRBJ2-1, with TRBD2 identical over 7 bases. CDR3 length: 15 amino acids. Germline V gives CDR1 MNHEY, CDR2 SMNVEV (reference sequence). The ends lost 6 bases at V and 0 bases at J; junction bases unmatched: 5. In nucleotides, the CDR3 is TGTGCCAGCAGAAGCGGGAAGAGCTCCTACAATGAGCAGTTCTTC. It translates to CASRSGKSSYNEQFF.

CDR3 bases: TGTGCCAGCAGCGTATCCCAGGGGGCTTGGGGCTACACCTTC. Amino acid sequence: CASSVSQGAWGYTF. The V and J genes are TRBV9 and TRBJ1-2; TRBD1 aligns across 8 bases. The length of the CDR3 is 14 residues. V lost 1 base, J lost 8 bases, and 7 bases stayed unmatched. Germline loops: CDR1 SGDLS, CDR2 YYNGEE.